What follows are 2 T cell receptor beta chains derived from one specimen sequenced in a study of Graves' ophthalmopathy and Graves' hyperthyroidism. RNA transcripts provided the template for amplifying TCR beta CDR3 regions. HTBI-primed RT-PCR formed the first round, and a multiplex PCR formed the second. TCRdb passed the multiplex PCR reads through MiXCR, listing each CDR3 protein once. The sample lists over a million distinct CDR3 sequences, about two fifths occurring once. Sequenced input: peripheral blood or thyroid tissue (not recorded which). These receptor sequences come from an adult man with Graves' hyperthyroidism.

This clonotype was counted many times. The junction does not match germline at one end; this may be a read error. The chain has TRBV5-1 and TRBJ1-1; 8 bases are a match to TRBD1. CDR1 SGHRS and CDR2 YFSETQ come from the germline V gene. The CDR3 is 13 amino acids. Written as DNA, the CDR3 is TGTGCCAGCAGGACAGGGATGAACACTGAAGCTTTCTTT. Residues: CASRTGMNTEAFF.

Notes on this clonotype: This may come from a read error, since a much larger clone is one base off. V gene TRBV10-3 combines with J gene TRBJ1-1; the match to TRBD1 covers 7 bases. This CDR3 has 15 residues. Trimming cost V 5 bases and J 4 bases; bases outside gene matches: 10. In germline, CDR1 is ENHRY, CDR2 SYGVKD. CDR3 in DNA: TGTGCCATCAGTCTCCAGACAGGGACCGGCACTGAAGCTTTCTTT. Its protein is CAISLQTGTGTEAFF.